Below, one TCR beta chain is given with its context. This PCR relied on a set of 60 Vbeta primers and 13 Jbeta primers. Sequencing used immunoSEQ multiplex PCR; TCRdb keeps in-frame clones, though not all of them. The data hold approximately 44,000 clones, with about nine tenths observed a single time. The sample belongs to a study of cytomegalovirus exposure and HLA in healthy donors. Trimming took 1 base from V and 4 from J, leaving 14 bases between them. CDR1 and CDR2 from the germline V gene are MGHRA and YSYEKL. There are 16 residues in the CDR3. This chain uses TRBV4-1 with TRBJ2-1; D is ambiguous. The receptor's source is a woman aged 40 to 50 in good health and CMV-seropositive. Sequences were obtained from PBMCs. This chain's CDR3 is CASSQAGRVLYNEQFF. CDR3 nucleotide sequence: TGCGCCAGCAGCCAAGCAGGTCGAGTTCTTTACAATGAGCAGTTCTTC.